Shown below are 26 T cell receptor beta chains from a single sample sequenced in a study of blood T cell repertoires in COVID-19. The method was immunoSEQ multiplex PCR; TCRdb's version includes in-frame clones alone and lacks a portion of them. The table lists over 75,000 clones, approximately 90% of them singletons. The sample taken for sequencing was peripheral blood. Receptors originate from a human donor with COVID-19, enrolled during active disease. The donor label of this sample is uncertain.

The chain employs TRBV20-1 and TRBJ1-3; D unresolved. V lost 3 bases and J 0 bases, leaving 9 bases between the germline ends. The CDR3 runs to 14 residues. Germline assignment: CDR1 DFQATT and CDR2 SNEGSKA (reference sequence). The CDR3 DNA reads as TGCAGTGCTAGTTGGCCAGACTCTGGAAACACCATATATTTT. Translation gives CSASWPDSGNTIYF.

This chain connects TRBV9 to TRBJ2-7, with TRBD2 identical over 8 bases. Germline V lookup: CDR1 SGDLS, CDR2 YYNGEE. J lost 2 bases, V lost 0 bases, and 10 bases had no gene match. The CDR3 length is 17 residues. In DNA form, the CDR3 reads TGTGCCAGCAGCGTAGCCCCTTATAGCGGGGAGGCCTACGAGCAGTACTTC. Its translation: CASSVAPYSGEAYEQYF.

This clone was seen just once. V gene TRBV12-3 or TRBV12-4 combines with J gene TRBJ2-1; the D is unclear. The V end was cut by 6 bases, the J end by 7 bases, with 13 bases between. The CDR3 totals 13 residues. For the CDR3, the DNA is TGTGCCAGCAGCCGCATCCCTAGGAATGAGCAGTTCTTC. Translation: CASSRIPRNEQFF.

V and J are TRBV3-1 (or the pseudogene TRBV3-2) and TRBJ1-5; 7 bases are shared with TRBD1. V was clipped by 2 bases and J by 6 bases; unmatched bases: 4. Germline V lookup: CDR1 LGHDT, CDR2 YNNKEL (reference sequence). The CDR3 runs 14 residues. The CDR3 here is CASSQRQGIQPQHF. CDR3 nucleotides: TGTGCCAGCAGCCAACGACAGGGTATTCAGCCCCAGCATTTT.

The chain combines TRBV2 with TRBJ1-5; TRBD1 aligns across 8 bases. V dropped 2 bases and J dropped 5; count of bases not matched to a gene: 2. This CDR3 is 14 amino acids long. CDR1 and CDR2 from the germline V gene are SNHLY and FYNNEI. In nucleotides, the CDR3 is TGTGCCAGCAGTGAACGGACAGGGCATCAGCCCCAGCATTTT. The encoded protein is CASSERTGHQPQHF.

The sample holds a few counts of this clone. V usage is TRBV11-2 and J usage is TRBJ1-1; D gene uncertain. The CDR3 is 11 amino acids. V gave up 3 bases and J gave up 9 bases, with 8 bases separating them. The germline CDR1 and CDR2 sequences are SGHAT and FQNNGV. CDR3 DNA: TGTGCCAGCAGCTTGTCAGGTAAAGCTTTCTTT. The encoded protein is CASSLSGKAFF.

The V and J genes are TRBV19 and TRBJ2-3, with D possibly TRBD2 on 6 matching bases. Trimming removed 1 base at V and 5 bases at J, with 13 bases between. The CDR3 runs to 15 residues. Germline CDR1 and CDR2: LNHDA and SQIVND (reference sequence). CDR3 nucleotide sequence: TGTGCCAGTAGTATAGCTCGGGGAGGAGGAGATACGCAGTATTTT. This encodes CASSIARGGGDTQYF.

The chain is built from TRBV4-2 and TRBJ2-1, with D perhaps matching TRBD2 (6 bases). There are 13 residues in the CDR3. Per germline, CDR1 LGHNA and CDR2 YNFKEQ. With 6 bases removed from V and 5 bases from J, the gap between germline ends came to 11 bases. CDR3 DNA: TGTGCCAGCAGTTCGGGCGGGAACAATGAGCAGTTCTTC. Translating it yields CASSSGGNNEQFF.

V usage is TRBV11-2 and J usage is TRBJ2-5, with D possibly matching TRBD1 (7 bases). Germline lookup yields CDR1 SGHAT and CDR2 FQNNGV. V lost 0 bases to trimming and J lost 7 bases, with 15 bases between them. CDR3 length: 15 residues. CDR3 sequence reads: CASSLDRRGAGTQYF. The DNA for the CDR3 is TGTGCCAGCAGCTTAGATCGCAGGGGGGCCGGGACCCAGTACTTC.

CDR3: CASSQGLGAIDSPLHF. CDR3 sequence (DNA): TGTGCCAGCAGCCAAGGACTGGGGGCTATTGATTCACCCCTCCACTTT. This rearrangement joins TRBV3-1 (or the pseudogene TRBV3-2) to TRBJ1-6; a weak D match, TRBD1 (6 bases). Germline V CDR1 and CDR2: LGHDT, YNNKEL (reference sequence). The CDR3 contains 16 residues. Trimming shortened V by 1 base and J by 8 bases, and 15 bases separated the two germline ends.

The chain links TRBV13 to TRBJ1-5, with 7 bases aligning to TRBD1. Germline CDR1 reads PRHDT; CDR2 reads FYEKMQ (reference sequence). The CDR3 is 15 residues long. The V and J ends lost 2 bases and 3 bases, in that order; junction bases with no gene match: 4. CDR3 residues: CASSLKDRHNQPQHF. The CDR3, as DNA: TGTGCCAGCAGCTTAAAGGACAGGCACAATCAGCCCCAGCATTTT.

The rearrangement links TRBV7-7 to TRBJ2-2, with 10 bases fitting TRBD2. CDR3 length: 15 residues. V lost 3 bases and J lost 4; bases outside the gene matches: 2. Per germline, CDR1 SSHAT and CDR2 FNYEAQ (reference sequence). The CDR3 nucleotides read TGTGCCAGCAGCTTTGAGCGGGGGGGCACCGGGGAGCTGTTTTTT. Its protein product is CASSFERGGTGELFF.

This sequence joins TRBV14 and TRBJ2-7, with 10 bases aligning to TRBD1. The CDR3 runs 17 residues. The trim removed 4 bases at V and 3 bases at J, leaving 12 bases unmatched. Germline CDR1 is SGHDN and CDR2 is FVKESK. CDR3 nucleotides: TGTGCCAGCAGCCGTTACGGACAGGGGGGTCTTTACTACGAGCAGTACTTC. This sequence encodes CASSRYGQGGLYYEQYF.

In DNA, the CDR3 is TGTGCCAGCAGACTAGGACTCTGGAACAATCAGCCCCAGCATTTT. Protein product: CASRLGLWNNQPQHF. The chain is built from TRBV28 and TRBJ1-5; D gene ambiguous. The CDR3 is 15 residues long. V dropped 6 bases and J dropped 3 bases, with 15 bases sitting between them. Germline values: CDR1 MDHEN, CDR2 SYDVKM. Supplemented by reference TRBV28 and TRBJ1-5, the full variable domain reads DVKVTQSSRYLVKRTGEKVFLECVQDMDHENMFWYRQDPGLGLRLIYFSYDVKMKEKGDIPEGYSVSREKKERFSLILESASTNQTSMYLCASRLGLWNNQPQHFGDGTRLSIL.

The genes are TRBV29-1 and TRBJ1-2, with 7 bases that match TRBD1. Germline assignment: CDR1 SQVTM and CDR2 ANQGSEA. The V segment lost 2 bases and the J segment 6 bases; nucleotides outside the gene matches: 6. CDR3 length: 13 residues. CDR3 loop: CSVEYPQGDGYTF. The CDR3 DNA follows: TGCAGCGTTGAATACCCCCAGGGGGATGGCTACACCTTC. Drawing the rest from reference TRBV29-1 and TRBJ1-2, the complete variable domain is SAVISQKPSRDICQRGTSLTIQCQVDSQVTMMFWYRQQPGQSLTLIATANQGSEATYESGFVIDKFPISRPNLTFSTLTVSNMSPEDSSIYLCSVEYPQGDGYTFGSGTRLTVV.

The chain joins TRBV11-1 to TRBJ1-2; 7 nucleotides align to TRBD1. This CDR3 comprises 13 residues. V dropped 5 bases and J dropped 3; count of bases not matched to a gene: 3. The germline CDR1 and CDR2 sequences are SGHAT and FQDESV (reference sequence). CDR3 protein: CASSPGTDYGYTF. DNA for the CDR3: TGTGCCAGCAGCCCCGGGACAGACTATGGCTACACCTTC.

V usage is TRBV6-5 and J usage is TRBJ2-2; a possible D gene is TRBD2 (6 bases). CDR3 length: 14 amino acids. Trimming stripped 8 bases from V and 2 bases from J, with 12 bases between. Looked up from germline, CDR1 is MNHEY and CDR2 is SVGAGI. In DNA, the CDR3 is TGTGCCAGCCTGGGACTGCTTAACACCGGGGAGCTGTTTTTT. It is translated as CASLGLLNTGELFF.

This clone has only a few counts. The chain links TRBV11-3 to TRBJ2-1; TRBD1 might be the D (5 bases). The CDR3 length is 15 residues. V was pared by 2 bases and J by 4 bases, with 12 bases between. CDR1 and CDR2 from the germline V gene are SGHNT and YENEEA. CDR3 DNA: TGTGCCAGCAGCTTATACAGGCAAACTTACAATGAGCAGTTCTTC. Its translation: CASSLYRQTYNEQFF. Filled out from reference TRBV11-3 and TRBJ2-1, the complete variable domain reads EAGVVQSPRYKIIEKKQPVAFWCNPISGHNTLYWYLQNLGQGPELLIRYENEEAVDDSQLPKDRFSAERLKGVDSTLKIQPAELGDSAVYLCASSLYRQTYNEQFFGPGTRLTVL.

This chain uses TRBV27 with TRBJ2-3; possibly TRBD2 for D (6 bases). The CDR3 spans 18 residues. V was cut by 2 bases and J by 2 bases, with 20 bases left in between. From germline, CDR1 is MNHEY and CDR2 SMNVEV (reference sequence). The CDR3 is CASSLVFLEARDTDTQYF. Written as DNA, the CDR3 is TGTGCCAGCAGTTTAGTCTTCTTGGAGGCGCGGGACACAGATACGCAGTATTTT.

The rearrangement joins TRBV6-2 or TRBV6-3 to TRBJ2-7; TRBD1 matches at 7 bases. V lost 2 bases and J lost 3; bases outside the gene matches: 4. In germline, CDR1 is MNHEY, CDR2 SVGEGT. This CDR3 spans 14 amino acids. CDR3 in amino acids: CASSYLRGNYEQYF. The CDR3 coding sequence is TGTGCCAGCAGTTACCTCAGGGGGAACTACGAGCAGTACTTC.

The chain employs TRBV11-2 and TRBJ1-4; 8 nucleotides match TRBD1. Trimming cost V 2 bases and J 9 bases; bases outside gene matches: 5. This CDR3 has 14 residues. Germline assignment: CDR1 SGHAT and CDR2 FQNNGV. This CDR3 is CASSLKTGAQKLFF. The CDR3 coding sequence is TGTGCCAGCAGCTTAAAGACAGGGGCGCAAAAACTGTTTTTT. Full variable domain (rest looked up from reference TRBV11-2 and TRBJ1-4): EAGVAQSPRYKIIEKRQSVAFWCNPISGHATLYWYQQILGQGPKLLIQFQNNGVVDDSQLPKDRFSAERLKGVDSTLKIQPAKLEDSAVYLCASSLKTGAQKLFFGSGTQLSVL.

V usage is TRBV7-3 and J usage is TRBJ2-3; 10 nucleotides line up with TRBD1. Per germline, CDR1 SGHTA and CDR2 FQGTGA. CDR3 length: 16 residues. Trimming took 2 bases from V and 0 from J; bases not matched to a gene: 2. The CDR3 DNA sequence: TGTGCCAGCAGCTTAGGGGGACAGGGGAGCACAGATACGCAGTATTTT. It yields the protein CASSLGGQGSTDTQYF.

The chain recombines TRBV12-3 or TRBV12-4 with TRBJ2-3, with TRBD1 matching over 9 bases. J lost 14 bases, V lost 1 base, and 7 bases had no gene match. CDR3 length: 13 amino acids. The CDR3 spells CASSLGDRARRYF. CDR3 DNA sequence: TGTGCCAGCAGTTTAGGGGACAGGGCGCGGAGGTATTTT.

The chain is built from TRBV28 and TRBJ1-1; 8 bases map to TRBD1. Germline loops: CDR1 MDHEN, CDR2 SYDVKM. The CDR3 is 13 amino acids. V shed 6 bases, J shed 4 bases, and the junction held 4 bases outside the gene matches. The CDR3 sequence: CASRLDRATEAFF. The CDR3 nucleotides are TGTGCCAGCAGATTGGACAGGGCCACTGAAGCTTTCTTT. Full variable domain (remainder filled in from reference TRBV28 and TRBJ1-1): DVKVTQSSRYLVKRTGEKVFLECVQDMDHENMFWYRQDPGLGLRLIYFSYDVKMKEKGDIPEGYSVSREKKERFSLILESASTNQTSMYLCASRLDRATEAFFGQGTRLTVV.

Only one count was recorded for this clone. The chain links TRBV7-3 to TRBJ2-1; TRBD1 aligns across 10 bases. This CDR3 is built from 16 residues. Looked up from germline, CDR1 is SGHTA and CDR2 is FQGTGA. The V and J ends lost 5 bases and 4 bases, in that order; junction bases with no gene match: 8. The CDR3 spells CASSPRTGGGYNEQFF. For the CDR3, the DNA is TGTGCCAGCAGCCCCCGGACAGGGGGGGGGTACAATGAGCAGTTCTTC.

The gene calls are TRBV3-1 (or the pseudogene TRBV3-2) and TRBJ2-7, with D possibly matching TRBD2 (7 bases). Germline CDR1 and CDR2: LGHDT and YNNKEL (reference sequence). Trimming pared 4 bases from V and 5 bases from J, leaving 18 bases between. The CDR3 sequence is 15 residues long. Here the CDR3 DNA reads TGTGCCAGCAGCCCCCTTAATCGGGGGGCTAACGAGCAGTACTTC. It specifies CASSPLNRGANEQYF.